This entry describes one T cell receptor (beta chain). Its antigen is as yet unknown. One junction end disagrees with the germline gene, perhaps due to a read error. CDR1 and CDR2 from the germline V gene are SGHTA and FQGNSA. The CDR3 is 14 amino acids. This record comes from a study of OX40 agonist ivuxolimab in advanced cancers. Points from the study as a whole: The authors also found low normalized T-cell clonal expansion in some nonresponders.

Profiled with immunoSEQ multiplex PCR; TCRdb holds only in-frame clones, not every one. Seen here are tens of thousands of clones, 80% to 85% observed once, and the top ten hold approximately 8.7%. The material was CD4+ or CD8+ T cells sorted from blood, obtained in a trial of the OX40 agonist ivuxolimab. The V and J genes are TRBV7-2 and TRBJ2-7, with 10 nucleotides matching TRBD1. The sequence was obtained from an adult with an advanced solid tumor such as melanoma, head and neck, liver or kidney cancer. The CDR3, as DNA: TGTGCCAGCAGCCGGGACAGGGGCTCCCACGAGCAGTACTTC. This gives the protein CASSRDRGSHEQYF. Filled out from reference TRBV7-2 and TRBJ2-7, the complete variable domain reads GAGVSQSPSNKVTEKGKDVELRCDPISGHTALYWYRQSLGQGLEFLIYFQGNSAPDKSGLPSDRFSAERTGGSVSTLTIQRTQQEDSAVYLCASSRDRGSHEQYFGPGTRLTVT.